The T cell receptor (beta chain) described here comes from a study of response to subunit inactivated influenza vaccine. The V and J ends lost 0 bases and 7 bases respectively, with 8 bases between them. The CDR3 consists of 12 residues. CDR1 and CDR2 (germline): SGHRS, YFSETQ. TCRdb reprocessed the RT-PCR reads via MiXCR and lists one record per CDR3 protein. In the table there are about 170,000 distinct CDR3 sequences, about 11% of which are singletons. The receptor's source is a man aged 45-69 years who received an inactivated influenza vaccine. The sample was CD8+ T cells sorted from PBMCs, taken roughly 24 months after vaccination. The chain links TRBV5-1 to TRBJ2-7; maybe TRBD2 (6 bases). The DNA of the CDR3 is TGCGCCAGCAGCTTGGCGGGGGAAGAGCAGTACTTC. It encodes CASSLAGEEQYF.